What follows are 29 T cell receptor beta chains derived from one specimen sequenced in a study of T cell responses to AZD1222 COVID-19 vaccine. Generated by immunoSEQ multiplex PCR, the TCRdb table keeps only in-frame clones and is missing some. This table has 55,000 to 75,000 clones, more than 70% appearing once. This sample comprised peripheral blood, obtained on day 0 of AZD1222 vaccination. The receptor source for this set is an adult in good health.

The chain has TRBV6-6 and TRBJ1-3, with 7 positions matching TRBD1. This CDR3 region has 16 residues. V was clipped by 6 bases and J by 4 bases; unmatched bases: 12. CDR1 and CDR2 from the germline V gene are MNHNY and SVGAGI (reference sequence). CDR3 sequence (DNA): TGTGCCAGCAGCCCGACAGGGAAGAGCGCCGGAAACACCATATATTTT. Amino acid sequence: CASSPTGKSAGNTIYF.

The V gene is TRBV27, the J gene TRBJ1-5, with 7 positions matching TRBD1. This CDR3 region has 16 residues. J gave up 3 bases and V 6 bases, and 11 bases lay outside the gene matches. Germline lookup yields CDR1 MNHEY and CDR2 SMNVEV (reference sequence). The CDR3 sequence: CASSLIRDRFNQPQHF. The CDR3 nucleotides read TGTGCCAGCAGCCTCATCCGGGACAGATTCAATCAGCCCCAGCATTTT.

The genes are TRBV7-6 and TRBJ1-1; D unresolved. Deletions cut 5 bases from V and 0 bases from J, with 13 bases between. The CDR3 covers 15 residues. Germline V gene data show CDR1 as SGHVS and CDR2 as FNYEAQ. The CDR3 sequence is CASSIQSDMNTEAFF. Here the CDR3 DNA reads TGTGCCAGCAGCATCCAGTCAGACATGAACACTGAAGCTTTCTTT.

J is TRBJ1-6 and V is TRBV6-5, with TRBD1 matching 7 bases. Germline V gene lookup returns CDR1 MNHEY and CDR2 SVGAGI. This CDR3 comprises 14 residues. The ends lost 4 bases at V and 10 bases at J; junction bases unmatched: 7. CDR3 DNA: TGTGCCAGCAGTTTTGACAGGGTACAATCACCCCTCCACTTT. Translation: CASSFDRVQSPLHF.

The CDR3 coding sequence is TGTGCCAGCAGTGACTCCGGGTCTTACAATGAGCAGTTCTTC. As protein: CASSDSGSYNEQFF. This chain uses TRBV6-4 with TRBJ2-1; D uncertain. Germline V gene lookup returns CDR1 MRHNA and CDR2 SNTAGT. This CDR3 is 14 amino acids long. Trimming removed 0 bases at V and 4 bases at J, with 7 bases between.

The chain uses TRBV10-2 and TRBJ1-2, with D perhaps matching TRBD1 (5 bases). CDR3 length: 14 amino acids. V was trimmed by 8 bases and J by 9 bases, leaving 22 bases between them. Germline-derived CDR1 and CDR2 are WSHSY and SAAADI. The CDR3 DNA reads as TGCGCCAGCCTCCCCTTGGAAGGGGACCTGCGCTACACCTTC. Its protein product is CASLPLEGDLRYTF.

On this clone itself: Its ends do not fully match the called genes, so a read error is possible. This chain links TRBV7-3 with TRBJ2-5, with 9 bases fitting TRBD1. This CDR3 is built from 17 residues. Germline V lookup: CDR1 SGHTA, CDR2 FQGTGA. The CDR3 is CTSSSKQGAGGQETQYF. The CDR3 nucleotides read TGTACCAGCAGCTCGAAACAGGGGGCAGGGGGTCAAGAGACCCAGTACTTC. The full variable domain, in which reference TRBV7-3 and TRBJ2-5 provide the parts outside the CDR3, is GAGVSQTPSNKVTEKGKYVELRCDPISGHTALYWYRQSLGQGPEFLIYFQGTGAADDSGLPNDRFFAVRPEGSVSTLKIQRTERGDSAVYLCTSSSKQGAGGQETQYFGPGTRLLVL.

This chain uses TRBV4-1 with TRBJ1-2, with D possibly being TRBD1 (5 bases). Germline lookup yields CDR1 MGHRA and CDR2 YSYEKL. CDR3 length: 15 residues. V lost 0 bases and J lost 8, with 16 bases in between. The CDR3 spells CASSQEAQGRGGYTF. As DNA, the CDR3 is TGCGCCAGCAGCCAAGAGGCCCAGGGAAGGGGCGGCTACACCTTC.

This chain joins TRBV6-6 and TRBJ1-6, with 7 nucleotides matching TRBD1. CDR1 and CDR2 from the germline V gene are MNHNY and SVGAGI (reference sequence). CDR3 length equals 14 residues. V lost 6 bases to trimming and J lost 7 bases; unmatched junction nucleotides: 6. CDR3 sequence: CASRDSTGNSPLHF. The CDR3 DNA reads TGTGCCAGCAGGGATTCGACAGGGAATTCACCCCTCCACTTT.

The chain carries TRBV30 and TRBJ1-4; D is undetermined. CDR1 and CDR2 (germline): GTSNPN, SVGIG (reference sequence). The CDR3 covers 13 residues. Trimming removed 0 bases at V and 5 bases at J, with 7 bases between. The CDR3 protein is CAWSVRLNEKLFF. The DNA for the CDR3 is TGTGCCTGGAGTGTACGCTTAAATGAAAAACTGTTTTTT.

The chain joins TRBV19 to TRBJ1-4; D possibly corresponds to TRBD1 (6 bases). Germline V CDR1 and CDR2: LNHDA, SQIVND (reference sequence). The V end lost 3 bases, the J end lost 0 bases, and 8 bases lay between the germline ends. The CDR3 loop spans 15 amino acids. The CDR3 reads CASSMWDTTNEKLFF. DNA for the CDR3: TGTGCCAGTAGTATGTGGGACACAACTAATGAAAAACTGTTTTTT.

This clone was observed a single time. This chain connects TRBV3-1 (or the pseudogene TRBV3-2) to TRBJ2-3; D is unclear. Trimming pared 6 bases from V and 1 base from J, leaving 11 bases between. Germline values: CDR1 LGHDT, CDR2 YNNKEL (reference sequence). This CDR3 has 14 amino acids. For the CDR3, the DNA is TGTGCCAGCAGAAACGGGCTCCGCACAGATACGCAGTATTTT. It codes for CASRNGLRTDTQYF.

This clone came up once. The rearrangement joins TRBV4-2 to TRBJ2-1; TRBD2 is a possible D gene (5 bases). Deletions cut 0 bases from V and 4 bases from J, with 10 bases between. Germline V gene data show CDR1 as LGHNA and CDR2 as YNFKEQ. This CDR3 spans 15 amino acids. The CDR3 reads CASSQDFGDYNEQFF. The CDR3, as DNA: TGTGCCAGCAGCCAAGATTTCGGGGATTACAATGAGCAGTTCTTC.

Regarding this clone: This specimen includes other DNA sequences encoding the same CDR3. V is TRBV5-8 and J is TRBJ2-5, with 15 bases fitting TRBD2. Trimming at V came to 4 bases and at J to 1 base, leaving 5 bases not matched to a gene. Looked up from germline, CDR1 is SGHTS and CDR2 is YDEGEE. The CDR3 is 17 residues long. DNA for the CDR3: TGTGCCAGCAGCCCTGGACTAGCGGGAGGGATCCAAGAGACCCAGTACTTC. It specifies CASSPGLAGGIQETQYF.

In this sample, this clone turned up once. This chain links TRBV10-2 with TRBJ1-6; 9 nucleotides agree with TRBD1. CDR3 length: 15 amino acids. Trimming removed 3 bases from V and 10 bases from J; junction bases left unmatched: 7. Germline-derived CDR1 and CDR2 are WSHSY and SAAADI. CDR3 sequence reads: CASSETGGAGSPLHF. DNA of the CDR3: TGCGCCAGCAGTGAAACAGGGGGCGCGGGATCACCCCTCCACTTT.

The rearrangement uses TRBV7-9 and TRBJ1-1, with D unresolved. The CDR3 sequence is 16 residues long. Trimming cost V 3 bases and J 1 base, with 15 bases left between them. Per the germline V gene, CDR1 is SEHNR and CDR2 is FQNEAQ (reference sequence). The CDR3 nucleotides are TGTGCCAGCAGCTTGGAGGTATCTCTTGGGAACACTGAAGCTTTCTTT. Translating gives CASSLEVSLGNTEAFF.

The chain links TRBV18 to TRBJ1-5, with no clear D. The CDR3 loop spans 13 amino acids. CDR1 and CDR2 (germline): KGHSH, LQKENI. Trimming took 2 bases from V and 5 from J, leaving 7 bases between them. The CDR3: CASSPLGDQPQHF. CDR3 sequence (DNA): TGTGCCAGCTCACCATTGGGAGATCAGCCCCAGCATTTT.

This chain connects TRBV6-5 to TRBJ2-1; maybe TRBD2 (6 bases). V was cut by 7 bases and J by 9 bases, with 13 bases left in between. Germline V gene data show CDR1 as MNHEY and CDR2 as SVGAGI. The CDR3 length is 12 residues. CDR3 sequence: CASIRRGTEQFF. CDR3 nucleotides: TGTGCCAGCATTAGGCGGGGCACTGAGCAGTTCTTC.

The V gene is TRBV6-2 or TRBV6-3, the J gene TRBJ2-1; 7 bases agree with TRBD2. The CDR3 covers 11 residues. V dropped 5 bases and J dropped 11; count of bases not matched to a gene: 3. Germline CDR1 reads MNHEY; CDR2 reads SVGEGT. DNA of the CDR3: TGTGCCAGCAGTAGGGAGGGCAAGCAGTTCTTC. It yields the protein CASSREGKQFF.

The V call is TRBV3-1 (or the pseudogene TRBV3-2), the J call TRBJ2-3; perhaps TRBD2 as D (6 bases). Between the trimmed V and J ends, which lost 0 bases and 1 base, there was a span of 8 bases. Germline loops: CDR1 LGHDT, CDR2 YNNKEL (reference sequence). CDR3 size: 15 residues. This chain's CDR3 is CASSQDASGTDTQYF. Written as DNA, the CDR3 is TGTGCCAGCAGCCAAGATGCTAGCGGCACAGATACGCAGTATTTT.

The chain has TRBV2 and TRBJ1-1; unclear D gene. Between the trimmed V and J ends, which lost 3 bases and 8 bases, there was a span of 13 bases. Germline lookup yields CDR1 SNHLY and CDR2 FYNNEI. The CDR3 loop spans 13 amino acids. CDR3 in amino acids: CASSDLSSTEAFF. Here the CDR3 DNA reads TGTGCCAGCAGTGACCTGTCAAGCACCGAAGCTTTCTTT.

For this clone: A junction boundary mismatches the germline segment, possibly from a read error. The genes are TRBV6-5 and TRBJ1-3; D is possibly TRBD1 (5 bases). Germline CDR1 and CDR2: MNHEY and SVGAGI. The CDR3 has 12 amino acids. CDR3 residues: CASGYTGFMVYF. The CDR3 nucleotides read TGTGCCAGCGGTTACACAGGCTTTATGGTATATTTT.

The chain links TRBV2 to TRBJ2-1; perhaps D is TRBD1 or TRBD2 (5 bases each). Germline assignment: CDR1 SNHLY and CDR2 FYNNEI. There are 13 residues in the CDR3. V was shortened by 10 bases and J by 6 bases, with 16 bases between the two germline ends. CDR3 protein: CATKWGRVNEQFF. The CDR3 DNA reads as TGTGCCACCAAATGGGGACGTGTCAATGAGCAGTTCTTC.

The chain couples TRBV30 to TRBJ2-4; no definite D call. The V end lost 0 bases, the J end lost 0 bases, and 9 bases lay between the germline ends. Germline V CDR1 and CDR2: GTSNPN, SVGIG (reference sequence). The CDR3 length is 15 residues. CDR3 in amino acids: CAWSVQNLAKNIQYF. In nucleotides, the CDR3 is TGTGCCTGGAGTGTCCAAAACTTAGCCAAAAACATTCAGTACTTC. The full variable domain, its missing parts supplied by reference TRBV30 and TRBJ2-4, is SQTIHQWPATLVQPVGSPLSLECTVEGTSNPNLYWYRQAAGRGLQLLFYSVGIGQISSEVPQNLSASRPQDRQFILSSKKLLLSDSGFYLCAWSVQNLAKNIQYFGAGTRLSVL.

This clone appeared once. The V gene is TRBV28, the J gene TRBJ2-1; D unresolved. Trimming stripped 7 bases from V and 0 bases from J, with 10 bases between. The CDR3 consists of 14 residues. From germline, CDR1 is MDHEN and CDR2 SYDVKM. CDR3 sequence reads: CASTLRSSYNEQFF. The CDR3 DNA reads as TGTGCCAGCACCCTTCGGAGCTCCTACAATGAGCAGTTCTTC. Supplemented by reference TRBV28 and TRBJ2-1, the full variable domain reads DVKVTQSSRYLVKRTGEKVFLECVQDMDHENMFWYRQDPGLGLRLIYFSYDVKMKEKGDIPEGYSVSREKKERFSLILESASTNQTSMYLCASTLRSSYNEQFFGPGTRLTVL.

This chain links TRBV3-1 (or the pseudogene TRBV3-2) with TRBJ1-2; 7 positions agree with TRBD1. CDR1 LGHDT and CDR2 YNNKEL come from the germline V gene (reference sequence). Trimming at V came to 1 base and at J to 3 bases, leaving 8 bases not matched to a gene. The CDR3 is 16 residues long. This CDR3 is CASSQAWTGPYYGYTF. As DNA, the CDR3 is TGTGCCAGCAGCCAAGCCTGGACAGGACCCTACTATGGCTACACCTTC.

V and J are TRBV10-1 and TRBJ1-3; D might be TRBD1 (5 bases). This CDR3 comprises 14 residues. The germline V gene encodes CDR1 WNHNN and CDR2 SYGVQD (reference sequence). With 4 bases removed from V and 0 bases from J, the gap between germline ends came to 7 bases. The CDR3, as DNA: TGCGCCAGCAGTGCAGGGTTCTCTGGAAACACCATATATTTT. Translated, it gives CASSAGFSGNTIYF.

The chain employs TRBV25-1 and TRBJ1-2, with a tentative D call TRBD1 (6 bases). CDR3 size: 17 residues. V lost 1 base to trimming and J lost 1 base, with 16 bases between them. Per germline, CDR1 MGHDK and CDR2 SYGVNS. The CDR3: CASSELGTPGINYGYTF. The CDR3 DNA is TGTGCCAGCAGTGAATTAGGGACACCCGGCATTAACTATGGCTACACCTTC.

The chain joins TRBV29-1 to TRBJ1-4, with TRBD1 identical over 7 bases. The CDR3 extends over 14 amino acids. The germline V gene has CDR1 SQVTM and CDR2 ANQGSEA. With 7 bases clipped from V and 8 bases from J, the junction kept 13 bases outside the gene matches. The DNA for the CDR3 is TGCAGCGCTTTAAAGGGGACAGTGAAGGAAAAACTGTTTTTT. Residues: CSALKGTVKEKLFF.